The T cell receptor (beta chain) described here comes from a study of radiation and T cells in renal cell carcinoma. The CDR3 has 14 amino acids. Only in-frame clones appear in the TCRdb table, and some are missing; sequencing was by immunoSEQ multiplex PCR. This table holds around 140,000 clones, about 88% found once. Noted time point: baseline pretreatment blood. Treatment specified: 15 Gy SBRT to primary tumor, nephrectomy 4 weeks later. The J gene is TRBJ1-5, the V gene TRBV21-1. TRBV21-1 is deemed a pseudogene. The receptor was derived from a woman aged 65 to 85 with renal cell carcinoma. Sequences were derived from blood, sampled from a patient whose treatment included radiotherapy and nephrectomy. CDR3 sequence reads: CASSKETENQPQHF. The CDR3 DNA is TGTGCCAGCAGCAAAGAGACGGAGAATCAGCCCCAGCATTTT.